This TCR beta chain came from a study of cytomegalovirus exposure and HLA in healthy donors. General study points: In a later analysis, TCR association rates varied by HLA locus: DRB1 most, HLA-C fewest.

On this clone itself: Antigen unknown.

Germline values: CDR1 ENHRY, CDR2 SYGVKD. Trimming shortened V by 3 bases and J by 3 bases, and 5 bases separated the two germline ends. There are 12 residues in the CDR3. PCR was performed using 60 Vbeta and 13 Jbeta primers. Some clones are missing from TCRdb's copy, which holds only in-frame ones; the method was immunoSEQ multiplex PCR. The data contain tens of thousands of clones, over 60% of them singletons. The TCR comes from a man under 40 in good health and CMV-seropositive. The sequenced sample consisted of PBMCs. This sequence joins TRBV10-3 and TRBJ1-1; D is uncertain. CDR3 sequence: CAISDRDTEAFF. CDR3 DNA sequence: TGTGCCATCAGTGACCGGGACACTGAAGCTTTCTTT.